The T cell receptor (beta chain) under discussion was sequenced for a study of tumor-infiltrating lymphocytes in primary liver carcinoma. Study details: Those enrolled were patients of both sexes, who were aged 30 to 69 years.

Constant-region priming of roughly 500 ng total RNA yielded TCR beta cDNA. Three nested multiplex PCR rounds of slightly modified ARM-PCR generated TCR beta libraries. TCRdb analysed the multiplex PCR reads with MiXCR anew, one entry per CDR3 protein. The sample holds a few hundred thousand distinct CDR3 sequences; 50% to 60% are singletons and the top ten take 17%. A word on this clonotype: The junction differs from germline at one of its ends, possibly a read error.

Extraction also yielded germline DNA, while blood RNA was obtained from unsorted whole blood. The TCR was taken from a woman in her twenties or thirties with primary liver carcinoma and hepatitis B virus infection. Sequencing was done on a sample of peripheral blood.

CDR3: CASSLEGAHTPYF. The DNA of the CDR3 is TGTGCCAGCAGCTTAGAGGGAGCGCATACGCCGTATTTT. The J gene is TRBJ2-3, the V gene TRBV11-3; D possibly corresponds to TRBD2 (5 bases). CDR1 and CDR2 (germline): SGHNT, YENEEA. This CDR3 region has 13 residues.